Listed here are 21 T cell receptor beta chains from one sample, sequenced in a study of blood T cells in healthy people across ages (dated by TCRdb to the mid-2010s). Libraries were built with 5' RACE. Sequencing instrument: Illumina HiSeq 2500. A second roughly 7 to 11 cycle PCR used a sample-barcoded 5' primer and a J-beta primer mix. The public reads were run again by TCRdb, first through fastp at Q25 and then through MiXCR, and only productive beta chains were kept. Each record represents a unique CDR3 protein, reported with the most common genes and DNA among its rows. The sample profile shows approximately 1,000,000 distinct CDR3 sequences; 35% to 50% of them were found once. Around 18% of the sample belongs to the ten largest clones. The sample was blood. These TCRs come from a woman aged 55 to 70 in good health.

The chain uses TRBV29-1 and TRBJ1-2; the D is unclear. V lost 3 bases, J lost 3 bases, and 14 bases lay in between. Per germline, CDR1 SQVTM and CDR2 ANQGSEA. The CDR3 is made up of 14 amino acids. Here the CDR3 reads CSVDKTPDYYGYTF. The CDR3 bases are TGCAGCGTTGATAAGACCCCCGACTACTATGGCTACACCTTC.

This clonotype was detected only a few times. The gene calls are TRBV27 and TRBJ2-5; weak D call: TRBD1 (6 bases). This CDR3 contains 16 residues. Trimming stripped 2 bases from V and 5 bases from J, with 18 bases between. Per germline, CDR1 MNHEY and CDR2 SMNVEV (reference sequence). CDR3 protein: CASSLIRTSQGETQYF. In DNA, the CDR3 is TGTGCCAGCAGTTTAATTCGGACATCCCAGGGGGAGACCCAGTACTTC.

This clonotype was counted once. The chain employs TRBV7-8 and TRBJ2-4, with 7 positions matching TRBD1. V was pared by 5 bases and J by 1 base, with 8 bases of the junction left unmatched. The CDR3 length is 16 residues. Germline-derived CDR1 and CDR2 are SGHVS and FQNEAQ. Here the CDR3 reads CASSPDRLIAKNIQYF. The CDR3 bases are TGTGCCAGCAGCCCGGACAGGCTAATCGCCAAAAACATTCAGTACTTC.

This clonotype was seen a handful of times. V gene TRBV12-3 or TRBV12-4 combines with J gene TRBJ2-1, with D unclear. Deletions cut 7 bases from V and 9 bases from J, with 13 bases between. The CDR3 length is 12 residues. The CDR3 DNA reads TGTGCCAGCACCCACGCCCGTACTGAGCAGTTCTTC. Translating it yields CASTHARTEQFF.

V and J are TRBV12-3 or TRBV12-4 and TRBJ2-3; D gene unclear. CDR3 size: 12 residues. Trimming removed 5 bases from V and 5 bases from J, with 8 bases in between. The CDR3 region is CASSPYGDTQYF. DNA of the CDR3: TGTGCCAGCAGTCCCTATGGAGATACGCAGTATTTT.

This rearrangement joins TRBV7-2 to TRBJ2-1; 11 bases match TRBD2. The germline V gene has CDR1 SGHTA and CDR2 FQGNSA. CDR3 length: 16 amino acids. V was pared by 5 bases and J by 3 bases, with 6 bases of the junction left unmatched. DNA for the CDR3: TGTGCCAGCAGCCCCCCCGGGACTAGCGGCTACAATGAGCAGTTCTTC. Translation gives CASSPPGTSGYNEQFF.

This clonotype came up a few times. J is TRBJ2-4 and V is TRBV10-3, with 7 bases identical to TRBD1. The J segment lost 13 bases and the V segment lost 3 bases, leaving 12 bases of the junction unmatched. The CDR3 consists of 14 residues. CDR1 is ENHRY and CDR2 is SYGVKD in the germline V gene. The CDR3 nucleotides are TGTGCCATCAGTGACGCCGGGACAGCCTCGGAGCAGTACTTC. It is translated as CAISDAGTASEQYF.

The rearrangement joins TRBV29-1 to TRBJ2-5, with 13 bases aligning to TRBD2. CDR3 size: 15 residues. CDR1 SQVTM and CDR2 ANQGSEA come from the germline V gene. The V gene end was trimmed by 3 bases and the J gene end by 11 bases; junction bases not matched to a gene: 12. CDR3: CSVERGLAGPAEQYF. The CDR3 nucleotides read TGCAGCGTTGAGAGGGGACTAGCGGGGCCGGCTGAGCAGTACTTC.

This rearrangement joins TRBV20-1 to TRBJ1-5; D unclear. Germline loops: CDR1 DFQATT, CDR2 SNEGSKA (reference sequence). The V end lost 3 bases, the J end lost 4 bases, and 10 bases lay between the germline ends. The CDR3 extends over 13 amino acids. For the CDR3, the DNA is TGCAGTGCTAGGCCGGGTCCAAATCAGCCCCAGCATTTT. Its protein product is CSARPGPNQPQHF.

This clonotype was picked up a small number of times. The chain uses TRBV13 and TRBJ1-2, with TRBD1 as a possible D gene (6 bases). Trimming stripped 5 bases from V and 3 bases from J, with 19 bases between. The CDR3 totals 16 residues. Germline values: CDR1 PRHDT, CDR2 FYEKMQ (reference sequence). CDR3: CASSIIQGRGDYGYTF. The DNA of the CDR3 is TGTGCCAGCAGCATCATACAGGGACGGGGGGACTATGGCTACACCTTC.

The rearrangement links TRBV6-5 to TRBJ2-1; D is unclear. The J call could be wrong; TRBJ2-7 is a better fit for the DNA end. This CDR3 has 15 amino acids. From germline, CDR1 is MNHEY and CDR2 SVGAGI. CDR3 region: CASSYSLSSYNEQYF. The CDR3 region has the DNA TGTGCCAGCAGTTATTCCTTAAGCTCCTACAATGAGCAGTACTTC.

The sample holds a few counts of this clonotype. CDR3 nucleotide sequence: TGCGCCAGCAGGGATACAGGGGGCGTGACCGGGGAGCTGTTTTTT. Its protein is CASRDTGGVTGELFF. The V and J genes are TRBV5-1 and TRBJ2-2, with 9 bases matching TRBD1. The V and J ends lost 5 bases and 5 bases, in that order; junction bases with no gene match: 7. The CDR3 runs to 15 residues. CDR1 is SGHRS and CDR2 is YFSETQ in the germline V gene.

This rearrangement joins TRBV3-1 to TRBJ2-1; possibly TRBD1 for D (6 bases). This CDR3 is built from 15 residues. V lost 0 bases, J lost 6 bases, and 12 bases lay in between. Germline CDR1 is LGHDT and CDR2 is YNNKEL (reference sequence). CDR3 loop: CASSQDQQGFNEQFF. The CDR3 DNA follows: TGTGCCAGCAGCCAAGACCAACAGGGTTTCAATGAGCAGTTCTTC.

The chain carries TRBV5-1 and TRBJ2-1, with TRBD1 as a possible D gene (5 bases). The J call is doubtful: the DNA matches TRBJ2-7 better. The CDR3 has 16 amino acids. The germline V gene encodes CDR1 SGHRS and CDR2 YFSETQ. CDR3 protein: CASSLVGQENYNEQYF. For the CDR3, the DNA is TGCGCCAGCAGCTTGGTGGGGCAGGAGAACTACAATGAGCAGTACTTC.

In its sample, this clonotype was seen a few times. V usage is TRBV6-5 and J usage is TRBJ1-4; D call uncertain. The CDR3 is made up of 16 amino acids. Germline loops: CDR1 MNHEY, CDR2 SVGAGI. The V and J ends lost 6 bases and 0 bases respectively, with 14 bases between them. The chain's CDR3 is CASSRDKLATNEKLFF. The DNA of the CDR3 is TGTGCCAGCAGCAGAGACAAATTAGCAACTAATGAAAAACTGTTTTTT.

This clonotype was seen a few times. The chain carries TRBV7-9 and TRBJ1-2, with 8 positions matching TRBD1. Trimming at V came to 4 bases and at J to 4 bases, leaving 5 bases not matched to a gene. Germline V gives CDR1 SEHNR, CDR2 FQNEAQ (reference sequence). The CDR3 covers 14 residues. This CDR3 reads CASSWTGKGYGYTF. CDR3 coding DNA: TGTGCCAGCAGCTGGACAGGGAAAGGCTATGGCTACACCTTC.

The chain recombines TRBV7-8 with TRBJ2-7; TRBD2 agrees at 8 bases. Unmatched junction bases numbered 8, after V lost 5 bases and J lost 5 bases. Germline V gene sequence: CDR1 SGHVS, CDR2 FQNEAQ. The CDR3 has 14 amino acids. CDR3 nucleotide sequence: TGTGCCAGCAGCCCGGGGGGGGGTATCCACGAGCAGTACTTC. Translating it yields CASSPGGGIHEQYF.

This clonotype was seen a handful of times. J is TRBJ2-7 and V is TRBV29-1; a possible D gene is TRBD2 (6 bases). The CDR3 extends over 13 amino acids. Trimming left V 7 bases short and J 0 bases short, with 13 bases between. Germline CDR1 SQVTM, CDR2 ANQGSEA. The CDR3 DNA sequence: TGCAGCGGCCTACTCGGGGGCTCCTACGAGCAGTACTTC. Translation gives CSGLLGGSYEQYF.

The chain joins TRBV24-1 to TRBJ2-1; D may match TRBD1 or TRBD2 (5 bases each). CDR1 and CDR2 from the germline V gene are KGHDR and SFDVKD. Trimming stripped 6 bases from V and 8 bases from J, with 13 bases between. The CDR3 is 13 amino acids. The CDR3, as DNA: TGTGCCACCAGTCCGGGGCGCGCCGATGAGCAGTTCTTC. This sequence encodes CATSPGRADEQFF.

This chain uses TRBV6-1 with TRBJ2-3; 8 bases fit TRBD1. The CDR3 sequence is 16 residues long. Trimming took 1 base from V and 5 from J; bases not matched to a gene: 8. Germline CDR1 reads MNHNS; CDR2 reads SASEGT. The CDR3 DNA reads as TGTGCCAGCAGTGAAGGGGTCGGCAGGGGGCGAGATACGCAGTATTTT. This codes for CASSEGVGRGRDTQYF.

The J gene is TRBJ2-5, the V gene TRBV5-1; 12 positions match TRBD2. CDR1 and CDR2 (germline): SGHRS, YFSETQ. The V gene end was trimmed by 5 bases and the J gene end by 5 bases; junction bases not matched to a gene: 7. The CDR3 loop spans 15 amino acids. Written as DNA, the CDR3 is TGCGCCAGCAGTTCCCTAGCGGGAGGGATGGAGACCCAGTACTTC. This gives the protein CASSSLAGGMETQYF.